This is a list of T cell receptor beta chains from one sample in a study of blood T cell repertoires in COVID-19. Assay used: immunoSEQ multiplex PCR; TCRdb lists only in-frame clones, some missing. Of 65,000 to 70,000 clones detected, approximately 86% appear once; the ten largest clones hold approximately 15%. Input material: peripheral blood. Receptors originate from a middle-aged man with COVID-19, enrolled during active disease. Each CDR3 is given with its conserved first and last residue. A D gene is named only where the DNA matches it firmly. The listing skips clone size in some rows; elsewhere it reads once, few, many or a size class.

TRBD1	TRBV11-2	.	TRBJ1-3	TGTGCCAGCAGCTTAGACAGGGGGCCTGGAAACACCATATATTTT	CASSLDRGPGNTIYF
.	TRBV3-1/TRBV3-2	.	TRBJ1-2	TGTGCCAGCAGCCCCGGGACAAATGATTTTGGCTACACCTTC	CASSPGTNDFGYTF
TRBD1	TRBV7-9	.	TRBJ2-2	TGTGCCAGCAGCTCCTCCGGGACAGGGGACACCGGGGAGCTGTTTTTT	CASSSSGTGDTGELFF
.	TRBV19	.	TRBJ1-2	TGTGCCAGTAATTCTCCAGGGGAATTTAACTATGGCTACACCTTC	CASNSPGEFNYGYTF
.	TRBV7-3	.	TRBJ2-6	TGTGCCAGCAGCTTAATCGGCTCTGGGGCCAACGTCCTGACTTTC	CASSLIGSGANVLTF
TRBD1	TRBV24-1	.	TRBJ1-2	TGTGCCACCAGTGAGGGACAGCCCGCGGTCTATGGCTACACCTTC	CATSEGQPAVYGYTF
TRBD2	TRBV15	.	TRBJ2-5	TGTGCCACCAACCGGGGCGGGAGGGAGACCCAGTACTTC	CATNRGGRETQYF
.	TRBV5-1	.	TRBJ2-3	TGCGCCAGCAGCCTGAACATCGCCGGCACAGATACGCAGTATTTT	CASSLNIAGTDTQYF
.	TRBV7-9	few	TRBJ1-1	TGTGCCAGCAGCTTTGGGCCAAACACTGAAGCTTTCTTT	CASSFGPNTEAFF
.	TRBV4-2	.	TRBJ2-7	TGTGCCAGCAGCCAAGAATGGTTAGAGTACGAGCAGTACTTC	CASSQEWLEYEQYF
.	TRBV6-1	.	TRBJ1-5	TGTGCCAGCAGTGGCGAGGGTCCCTTTAGCAATCAGCCCCAGCATTTT	CASSGEGPFSNQPQHF
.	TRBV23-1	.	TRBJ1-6	TGCGCCAGCAGTCAATCTAGAGGAGGAGGGGACGGCGATGTCTCCTATAATTCACCCCTCCACTTT	CASSQSRGGGDGDVSYNSPLHF
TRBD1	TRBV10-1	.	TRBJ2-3	TGCGCCAGCAGTGCCGGGACAGCCGGCGCAGATACGCAGTATTTT	CASSAGTAGADTQYF
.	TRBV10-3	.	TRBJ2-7	TGTGCCATCAGCCAAACCCAGGTCTACGAGCAGTACTTC	CAISQTQVYEQYF
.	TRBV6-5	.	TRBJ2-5	TGTGCCAGCAGTCACGAACTAGCAACGGAGACCCAGTACTTC	CASSHELATETQYF
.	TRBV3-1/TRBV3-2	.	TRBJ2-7	TGTGCCAGCAGCCAAAAACAGGGATACCGCGAGCAGTACTTC	CASSQKQGYREQYF
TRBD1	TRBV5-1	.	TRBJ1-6	TGCGCCAGCAGCTTGGCGGGGGGACAGGGGTTTGGAGCCCTCCACTTT	CASSLAGGQGFGALHF